One and the same sample provided the 15 T cell receptor beta chains below, sequenced in a study of blood T cell repertoires in COVID-19. Sequencing used immunoSEQ multiplex PCR; TCRdb keeps in-frame clones, though not all of them. Counted here are more than 95,000 clones, less than 90% occurring once; the ten biggest clones make up roughly 7.9%. Sequencing used peripheral blood. These receptor sequences come from a man between 70 and 80 years old who had recovered from COVID-19.

A single count supports this clone. V usage is TRBV2 and J usage is TRBJ2-1; 15 bases are a match to TRBD2. The germline gives CDR1 SNHLY, CDR2 FYNNEI. With 8 bases clipped from V and 10 bases from J, the junction kept 6 bases outside the gene matches. This CDR3 spans 14 amino acids. The CDR3 is CASSGLAGGGEQFF. The CDR3 DNA sequence: TGTGCCAGCTCGGGACTAGCGGGGGGAGGAGAGCAGTTCTTC. The complete variable domain, with remaining parts taken from reference TRBV2 and TRBJ2-1, reads EPEVTQTPSHQVTQMGQEVILRCVPISNHLYFYWYRQILGQKVEFLVSFYNNEISEKSEIFDDQFSVERPDGSNFTLKIRSTKLEDSAMYFCASSGLAGGGEQFFGPGTRLTVL.

The chain uses TRBV4-2 and TRBJ2-5; TRBD1 matches 7 bases. The V gene end was trimmed by 3 bases and the J gene end by 2 bases; junction bases not matched to a gene: 3. This CDR3 has 14 residues. Looked up from germline, CDR1 is LGHNA and CDR2 is YNFKEQ. The CDR3 DNA follows: TGTGCCAGCAGCCAGGGGACAGAACAAGAGACCCAGTACTTC. Translated: CASSQGTEQETQYF.

This chain uses TRBV4-2 with TRBJ2-5, with TRBD1 matching 9 bases. CDR3 length: 16 amino acids. Germline assignment: CDR1 LGHNA and CDR2 YNFKEQ. V shed 2 bases and J 3 bases; nucleotides not matched to a gene: 7. CDR3 loop: CASSQTGTGHEETQYF. CDR3 in DNA: TGTGCCAGCAGCCAAACCGGGACAGGGCACGAAGAGACCCAGTACTTC.

The V gene is TRBV2, the J gene TRBJ1-2; 7 positions agree with TRBD1. Germline V lookup: CDR1 SNHLY, CDR2 FYNNEI. This CDR3 is built from 13 residues. The trim removed 6 bases at V and 8 bases at J, leaving 9 bases unmatched. The CDR3 loop reads CASRPTTGAGYTF. The CDR3 bases are TGTGCCAGCAGGCCAACTACAGGGGCCGGCTACACCTTC.

This clone was detected only a few times. V usage is TRBV4-2 and J usage is TRBJ1-2; D gene uncertain. Germline CDR1 reads LGHNA; CDR2 reads YNFKEQ. The V and J ends lost 1 base and 4 bases respectively, with 4 bases between them. The CDR3 totals 12 residues. CDR3 in amino acids: CASSQASYGYTF. In DNA form, the CDR3 reads TGTGCCAGCAGCCAAGCCAGCTATGGCTACACCTTC.

The chain joins TRBV12-3 or TRBV12-4 to TRBJ1-2; 7 bases are shared with TRBD1. The CDR3 length is 12 residues. V shed 5 bases and J 4 bases; nucleotides not matched to a gene: 1. In DNA form, the CDR3 reads TGTGCCAGCAGTAGACAGGGCTATGGCTACACCTTC. Translated, it gives CASSRQGYGYTF.

CDR3 in DNA: TGTGCCAGCCATACCGCCACAGGGGATGGCTACACCTTC. It is translated as CASHTATGDGYTF. V and J are TRBV28 and TRBJ1-2, with 7 bases matching TRBD1. CDR3 length: 13 residues. In germline, CDR1 is MDHEN, CDR2 SYDVKM. Trimming at V came to 8 bases and at J to 6 bases, leaving 9 bases not matched to a gene.

The V call is TRBV24-1, the J call TRBJ2-5, with a possible D match to TRBD2 (5 bases). From germline, CDR1 is KGHDR and CDR2 SFDVKD. This CDR3 spans 15 amino acids. The germline V and J ends were trimmed by 3 bases and 5 bases, with 15 bases remaining between them. CDR3 nucleotide sequence: TGTGCCACCAGTGATAGCGGTTTTAGCGAGGAGACCCAGTACTTC. Its translation: CATSDSGFSEETQYF.

The table lists this clone with a count of one. V and J are TRBV28 and TRBJ2-1, with a possible D match to TRBD2 (5 bases). Germline V CDR1 and CDR2: MDHEN, SYDVKM. The CDR3 length is 13 residues. Trimming took 5 bases from V and 5 from J, leaving 10 bases between them. In DNA form, the CDR3 reads TGTGCCAGCAGTCGAGGACTGAACAATGAGCAGTTCTTC. This gives the protein CASSRGLNNEQFF.

The chain is built from TRBV9 and TRBJ2-1; 7 nucleotides line up with TRBD2. Unmatched junction bases numbered 6, after V lost 3 bases and J lost 3 bases. In germline, CDR1 is SGDLS, CDR2 YYNGEE. The CDR3 consists of 15 residues. DNA of the CDR3: TGTGCCAGCAGCGAAGGACTAGGAAACTACAATGAGCAGTTCTTC. Translation: CASSEGLGNYNEQFF.

The chain has TRBV30 and TRBJ1-2; D uncertain. CDR1 and CDR2 from the germline V gene are GTSNPN and SVGIG (reference sequence). The V gene lost 0 bases and the J gene lost 7 bases, with 9 bases spanning the gap. The CDR3 is 12 amino acids. The CDR3 coding sequence is TGTGCCTGGAGTGTACACCCGCTTGGCTACACCTTC. This encodes CAWSVHPLGYTF.

This chain joins TRBV5-4 and TRBJ2-6; D not resolved. V lost 2 bases, J lost 2 bases, and 8 bases lay in between. Germline CDR1 SGHNT, CDR2 YYREEE (reference sequence). The CDR3 length is 15 residues. Here the CDR3 reads CASSFGGAGANVLTF. CDR3 DNA: TGTGCCAGCAGCTTCGGCGGTGCTGGGGCCAACGTCCTGACTTTC.

The chain employs TRBV7-2 and TRBJ2-1, with 7 bases lining up with TRBD2. The CDR3 has 17 amino acids. Germline lookup yields CDR1 SGHTA and CDR2 FQGNSA. V lost 2 bases and J lost 10; bases outside the gene matches: 17. CDR3 loop: CASSLWGGTPPTNEQFF. The CDR3 DNA sequence: TGTGCCAGCAGCTTATGGGGGGGGACCCCGCCCACAAACGAGCAGTTCTTC.

The chain links TRBV7-2 to TRBJ2-7; 10 bases align to TRBD2. J lost 6 bases, V lost 5 bases, and 7 bases had no gene match. The germline gives CDR1 SGHTA, CDR2 FQGNSA. The CDR3 length is 14 residues. Here the CDR3 DNA reads TGTGCCAGCAGCCCGCTAGCGGGAGTTGGCGAGCAGTACTTC. Protein sequence: CASSPLAGVGEQYF.

The rearrangement uses TRBV19 and TRBJ2-7, with D maybe TRBD2 (5 bases). Per the germline V gene, CDR1 is LNHDA and CDR2 is SQIVND (reference sequence). Trimming took off 2 bases at V and 7 bases at J, with 12 bases between the two ends. The CDR3 is 13 amino acids. The CDR3, as DNA: TGTGCCAGTAGTATATCGGGGATAAGAGAGCAGTACTTC. It is translated as CASSISGIREQYF.